This TCR beta chain is from a study of blood T cell repertoires in COVID-19 (TCRdb year 2020). With regard to the full study: Collaborator samples came from the United States, Italy and Spain and covered acute and convalescent phases of COVID-19. The prospective study material was composed of cDNA or gDNA derived from T cells, B-cell-depleted T cells, or PBMCs. Deeply sampled blood TCRbeta repertoires from subjects exposed to, actively infected with, or recovered from COVID-19 were included in the dataset. The repertoires were released in a freely available public database meant as a resource for research on the immune response to SARS-CoV-2. Samples were obtained from the ongoing ImmuneRACE study (first 160 participants) and from some 1,300 subjects provided by 6 global collaborators. Sample metadata almost always included a de-identified subject ID, COVID-19 status, age in years and sex. Where available, HLA class I and class II types were obtained from metadata supplied by the sample provider rather than from assay-based typing.

What the authors observed across the whole study: The quantity of clinical and demographic metadata differed by source and by participant and was supplied without curation.

As to this clone: Its antigen remains unidentified. It has no much larger one-base neighbor in the sample; base qualities were not kept.

Whole blood was collected in K2EDTA tubes by collaborating institutions according to the institutions' own protocols. For TCRbeta analysis, collaborators shipped samples as frozen whole blood, isolated PBMCs, or DNA extracted from either of those sample types. The germline V gene (reference sequence) sets CDR1 to LNHDA and CDR2 to SQIVND. Including the terminal cysteine and phenylalanine, the CDR3 comprises 15 residues. The retained sequence is limited to the CDR3, 45 bases, with the frame set at the first base. V gives up 3 bases and J gives up 2 bases, and the segment between their germline ends measures 11 bases. TCRbeta CDR3 regions were amplified from genomic DNA by means of the immunoSEQ Assay, a bias-controlled multiplex PCR. In the authors' own workflow: The number of nucleated cells in each sample was estimated from the amplification of reference gene primers within the assay. To quantify the absolute abundance of each unique TCRbeta CDR3 rearrangement, sequence reads were collapsed and filtered. Productive Simpson clonality was computed per sample as the square root of Simpson's diversity index over productive rearrangements. TCRdb took this table from immuneACCESS and kept in-frame rearrangements with V and J called. Such tables lack part of the clones; where checked against another copy, unresolved V genes explain under half of the gap, and the rest is unexplained. D and trimming were read from the DNA, whereas the V and J calls and clone size are those reported in that table. A total of around 83,000 clones appear in this sample, 85% to 90% of them only once. Around 15% of the sample belongs to the ten largest clones.

This receptor was identified in a woman between 65 and 79 years old with acute or convalescent COVID-19. Source material: peripheral blood. The chain uses TRBV19 and TRBJ2-1; matching of 6 bases hints at TRBD2 as the D gene. CDR3 region: CASSIRREAYNEQFF. The sequence in DNA is TGTGCCAGTAGTATTCGGCGGGAAGCCTACAATGAGCAGTTCTTC. This CDR3, with the reference TRBV19 and TRBJ2-1 proteins standing in past its ends, gives the full variable domain DGGITQSPKYLFRKEGQNVTLSCEQNLNHDAMYWYRQDPGQGLRLIYYSQIVNDFQKGDIAEGYSVSREKKESFPLTVTSAQKNPTAFYLCASSIRREAYNEQFFGPGTRLTVL.